The subject of this entry is one T cell receptor beta chain. Its antigen remains unknown. Separation from the roughly 600-subject first cohort characterized the roughly 130-subject validation cohort, to which the donors belonged. The source of the sample is a study of cytomegalovirus exposure and HLA in healthy donors. The table came from immunoSEQ multiplex PCR; TCRdb's copy has only in-frame clones and leaves some out. The profile shows over 120,000 clones, 94% of them singletons. The V gene lost 4 bases and the J gene lost 2 bases, with 16 bases spanning the gap. The CDR3 has 15 residues. From germline, CDR1 is SGHRS and CDR2 YFSETQ. The study, taken as a whole, reports: TCR clusters originating in the first cohort tended to co-occur in the 100 to 150 validation repertoires, according to a later analysis. CMV antigen specificity was confirmed in vitro for a few CMV-associated chains. Across donors, most TCRs were seen rarely, yet some public ones were widespread.

Sample: PBMCs. V gene TRBV5-1 combines with J gene TRBJ2-7, with D possibly TRBD1 on 6 matching bases. This sequence originates from a young man in good health and CMV-seropositive. For the CDR3, the DNA is TGCGCCAGCAGCCCCGGGCCCAACAGGGCCTACGAGCAGTACTTC. It yields the protein CASSPGPNRAYEQYF.